The 9 T cell receptor beta chains listed next were all sequenced from one sample in a study of neoadjuvant anti-PD-1 for oral cavity cancer. Libraries were prepared by immunoSEQ multiplex PCR; TCRdb keeps only in-frame clonotypes and omits some of them. This sample has more than 12,000 clones; about 67% occur once, and the top ten carry roughly 2%. Sequenced material: PBMCs, taken before nivolumab (anti-PD-1) treatment. These receptors came from a person aged 35 to 85 with oral cavity squamous cell carcinoma.

This clone appeared a single time. The rearrangement links TRBV30 to TRBJ2-3, with TRBD2 matching 8 bases. CDR1 GTSNPN and CDR2 SVGIG come from the germline V gene (reference sequence). V lost 2 bases to trimming and J lost 3 bases; unmatched junction nucleotides: 10. The CDR3 totals 16 residues. CDR3 residues: CAWSRTQAGVTDTQYF. CDR3 DNA sequence: TGTGCCTGGAGTCGCACTCAAGCGGGAGTGACAGATACGCAGTATTTT.

The rearrangement uses TRBV15 and TRBJ2-3, with D possibly called TRBD1 or TRBD2 (5 bases each). CDR3 length equals 15 residues. With 1 base removed from V and 1 base from J, the gap between germline ends came to 9 bases. Germline lookup yields CDR1 LNHNV and CDR2 YYDKDF (reference sequence). DNA of the CDR3: TGTGCCACCAGCAGAGCAAGGGGAGGCACAGATACGCAGTATTTT. Its translation: CATSRARGGTDTQYF.

The V gene is TRBV7-8, the J gene TRBJ2-7; D call uncertain. Per germline, CDR1 SGHVS and CDR2 FQNEAQ. This CDR3 has 14 amino acids. The V and J ends lost 7 bases and 5 bases respectively, with 18 bases between them. The CDR3 DNA is TGTGCCAGCACTGCGGCGTATCCTTTGCACGAGCAGTACTTC. Amino acids: CASTAAYPLHEQYF.

The gene calls are TRBV5-1 and TRBJ1-2; D gene uncertain. Trimming pared 3 bases from V and 7 bases from J, leaving 13 bases between. This CDR3 spans 13 amino acids. Germline V gene data show CDR1 as SGHRS and CDR2 as YFSETQ. CDR3 loop: CASSYYLGGGYTF. Here the CDR3 DNA reads TGCGCCAGCAGCTACTACCTCGGTGGTGGCTACACCTTC.

The chain links TRBV28 to TRBJ1-2; D remains ambiguous. Germline V lookup: CDR1 MDHEN, CDR2 SYDVKM. CDR3 length: 15 residues. Trimming removed 5 bases at V and 4 bases at J, with 17 bases between. In DNA, the CDR3 is TGTGCCAGCAGTCCCCGGGCCCGGTGGGGCTATGGCTACACCTTC. Protein product: CASSPRARWGYGYTF.

This clone appeared a single time. This sequence joins TRBV27 and TRBJ2-7; 8 bases are a match to TRBD2. The V gene's germline CDR1 is MNHEY and CDR2 SMNVEV (reference sequence). The CDR3 is 14 amino acids. J gave up 5 bases and V 3 bases, and 6 bases lay outside the gene matches. CDR3 in amino acids: CASSLGREAHEQYF. As DNA, the CDR3 is TGTGCCAGCAGTTTGGGGCGGGAGGCCCACGAGCAGTACTTC.

This clone was counted only a few times. The J gene is TRBJ2-6, the V gene TRBV28, with TRBD2 matching 14 bases. Germline CDR1 and CDR2: MDHEN and SYDVKM. The V segment lost 4 bases and the J segment 5 bases; nucleotides outside the gene matches: 1. The CDR3 length is 16 residues. CDR3 nucleotide sequence: TGTGCCAGCAGTTGGACTAGCGGGAGGCGGGCCAACGTCCTGACTTTC. Its translation: CASSWTSGRRANVLTF.

This sequence joins TRBV9 and TRBJ2-5, with 7 nucleotides matching TRBD2. The V gene end was trimmed by 4 bases and the J gene end by 4 bases; junction bases not matched to a gene: 4. Germline V gene sequence: CDR1 SGDLS, CDR2 YYNGEE. This CDR3 has 13 residues. The CDR3 sequence is CASSPSGGETQYF. The CDR3 DNA sequence: TGTGCCAGCAGCCCTAGCGGAGGAGAGACCCAGTACTTC.

V gene TRBV9 combines with J gene TRBJ2-7, with D perhaps TRBD1 or TRBD2 (5 bases each). The CDR3 is made up of 13 amino acids. Germline CDR1 SGDLS, CDR2 YYNGEE. Trimming took 0 bases from V and 6 from J, leaving 10 bases between them. The CDR3 is CASSVGGASEQYF. In DNA form, the CDR3 reads TGTGCCAGCAGCGTAGGAGGGGCGAGCGAGCAGTACTTC.